These 21 T cell receptor beta chains share one sample of origin, sequenced in a study of cytomegalovirus exposure and HLA in healthy donors. Here immunoSEQ multiplex PCR was the method, and the copy in TCRdb shows in-frame clones only, minus some. Of 150,000 to 200,000 clones listed, around nine tenths were seen once; the top ten hold 3.5% to 4.5%. The sample taken for sequencing was PBMCs. The receptors come from a man younger than 35 in good health and CMV-seropositive.

The chain uses TRBV9 and TRBJ2-2; tentatively, D is TRBD1 (7 bases). This CDR3 is 14 amino acids long. V shed 3 bases and J shed 7 bases, with 13 bases lying between them. CDR1 SGDLS and CDR2 YYNGEE come from the germline V gene. In DNA, the CDR3 is TGTGCCAGCAGCGCAGGGGGGCGCGTCGGGGAGCTGTTTTTT. Protein sequence: CASSAGGRVGELFF. The full variable domain, in which reference TRBV9 and TRBJ2-2 provide the parts outside the CDR3, is DSGVTQTPKHLITATGQRVTLRCSPRSGDLSVYWYQQSLDQGLQFLIQYYNGEERAKGNILERFSAQQFPDLHSELNLSSLELGDSALYFCASSAGGRVGELFFGEGSRLTVL.

The V gene is TRBV6-1, the J gene TRBJ2-1, with 9 bases lining up with TRBD2. CDR1 is MNHNS and CDR2 is SASEGT in the germline V gene. The CDR3 is made up of 13 amino acids. V shed 6 bases, J shed 9 bases, and the junction held 6 bases outside the gene matches. CDR3 coding DNA: TGTGCCAGCAGCGGGACTAGCAAATTTGAGCAGTTCTTC. Translated, it gives CASSGTSKFEQFF.

This clone was observed once. The chain combines TRBV15 with TRBJ1-4; D is ambiguous. Germline CDR1 is LNHNV and CDR2 is YYDKDF (reference sequence). Trimming removed 8 bases from V and 8 bases from J, with 15 bases in between. This CDR3 spans 13 amino acids. The CDR3 region is CATRPKVGEKLFF. The CDR3 coding sequence is TGTGCCACCCGCCCAAAGGTCGGGGAAAAACTGTTTTTT. The entire variable domain, with the rest obtained from reference TRBV15 and TRBJ1-4, is as follows: DAMVIQNPRYQVTQFGKPVTLSCSQTLNHNVMYWYQQKSSQAPKLLFHYYDKDFNNEADTPDNFQSRRPNTSFCFLDIRSPGLGDTAMYLCATRPKVGEKLFFGSGTQLSVL.

The chain joins TRBV5-1 to TRBJ1-5; D perhaps matches TRBD1 (6 bases). The CDR3 has 14 amino acids. CDR1 and CDR2 (germline): SGHRS, YFSETQ. V was cut by 2 bases and J by 3 bases, with 9 bases left in between. CDR3 sequence (DNA): TGCGCCAGCAGCTTTTCAGGGGACAATCAGCCCCAGCATTTT. Translating gives CASSFSGDNQPQHF.

The V call is TRBV5-1, the J call TRBJ2-2; 8 nucleotides line up with TRBD2. The CDR3 extends over 15 amino acids. Germline trimming cut 0 bases from V and 4 bases from J; bases unmatched to any gene: 2. Germline V gene data show CDR1 as SGHRS and CDR2 as YFSETQ. The CDR3 region is CASSLDGRGTGELFF. The CDR3 DNA reads as TGCGCCAGCAGCTTGGACGGGAGGGGCACCGGGGAGCTGTTTTTT.

This clone was seen once. The rearrangement joins TRBV5-8 to TRBJ1-3; possibly TRBD1 for D (6 bases). CDR1 is SGHTS, CDR2 YDEGEE, per germline. Between the trimmed V and J ends, which lost 7 bases and 3 bases, there was a span of 23 bases. CDR3 size: 17 residues. For the CDR3, the DNA is TGTGCCAGCCATTATCTGAAAACAGGGATCGGTGGAAACACCATATATTTT. It codes for CASHYLKTGIGGNTIYF. The full variable domain, with the rest looked up from reference TRBV5-8 and TRBJ1-3, is EAGVTQSPTHLIKTRGQQATLRCSPISGHTSVYWYQQALGLGLQFLLWYDEGEERNRGNFPPRFSGRQFPNYSSELNVNALELEDSALYLCASHYLKTGIGGNTIYFGEGSWLTVV.

The table lists this clone with a few counts. The gene calls are TRBV7-9 and TRBJ2-5, with 8 bases aligning to TRBD2. The CDR3 has 14 residues. The germline V gene encodes CDR1 SEHNR and CDR2 FQNEAQ (reference sequence). V shed 0 bases and J 5 bases; nucleotides not matched to a gene: 2. In DNA, the CDR3 is TGTGCCAGCAGCTTAGCGAGCGGGAGTGAGACCCAGTACTTC. Translation gives CASSLASGSETQYF.

This clone was counted between two and nine times. The rearrangement links TRBV2 to TRBJ1-1; 8 bases align to TRBD1. The J segment lost 4 bases and the V segment lost 6 bases, leaving 4 bases of the junction unmatched. Per germline, CDR1 SNHLY and CDR2 FYNNEI. The length of the CDR3 is 13 residues. This chain's CDR3 is CASRPGQGTEAFF. The CDR3 DNA sequence: TGTGCCAGCAGACCCGGACAGGGCACTGAAGCTTTCTTT. Using reference TRBV2 and TRBJ1-1 for the parts outside the CDR3, the full variable domain is EPEVTQTPSHQVTQMGQEVILRCVPISNHLYFYWYRQILGQKVEFLVSFYNNEISEKSEIFDDQFSVERPDGSNFTLKIRSTKLEDSAMYFCASRPGQGTEAFFGQGTRLTVV.

This clone was found once. The chain has TRBV19 and TRBJ1-5, with 9 nucleotides matching TRBD1. The germline gives CDR1 LNHDA, CDR2 SQIVND (reference sequence). V lost 7 bases, J lost 2 bases, and 6 bases stayed unmatched. The CDR3 has 15 residues. The CDR3 DNA follows: TGTGCCAGTAACCAGGACAGGGGTGGCAATCAGCCCCAGCATTTT. Encoded protein: CASNQDRGGNQPQHF.

The rearrangement joins TRBV27 to TRBJ2-7; TRBD2 is a possible D gene (6 bases). The CDR3 is 13 residues long. Trimming cost V 6 bases and J 6 bases, with 15 bases left between them. The germline V gene has CDR1 MNHEY and CDR2 SMNVEV (reference sequence). The CDR3 region is CASSSGLGGEQYF. The CDR3, as DNA: TGTGCCAGCAGCTCGGGGTTGGGGGGCGAGCAGTACTTC.

V usage is TRBV9 and J usage is TRBJ2-2; 9 nucleotides align to TRBD1. Germline CDR1 reads SGDLS; CDR2 reads YYNGEE. The trim removed 4 bases at V and 5 bases at J, leaving 6 bases unmatched. CDR3 length: 15 residues. CDR3 region: CASSPGQGRTGELFF. CDR3 in DNA: TGTGCCAGCAGCCCGGGACAGGGTAGAACCGGGGAGCTGTTTTTT.

The chain carries TRBV4-2 and TRBJ2-1, with 13 bases fitting TRBD2. Germline CDR1 LGHNA, CDR2 YNFKEQ. V shed 5 bases, J shed 0 bases, and the junction held 10 bases outside the gene matches. The CDR3 is 19 residues long. The CDR3 DNA follows: TGTGCCAGCAGCACGACTAGCGGGAGGTCCCCGAGCTCCTACAATGAGCAGTTCTTC. The encoded protein is CASSTTSGRSPSSYNEQFF.

The chain recombines TRBV7-3 with TRBJ1-1, with D hard to call. Germline lookup yields CDR1 SGHTA and CDR2 FQGTGA. Trimming took off 2 bases at V and 5 bases at J, with 15 bases between the two ends. This CDR3 is built from 15 residues. The CDR3 sequence is CASSLGPEAGTEAFF. The CDR3 DNA sequence: TGTGCCAGCAGCTTAGGCCCCGAGGCGGGTACTGAAGCTTTCTTT.

The chain links TRBV9 to TRBJ2-3, with TRBD2 matching 10 bases. V shed 0 bases, J shed 0 bases, and the junction held 10 bases outside the gene matches. Per the germline V gene, CDR1 is SGDLS and CDR2 is YYNGEE. This CDR3 has 19 residues. Written as DNA, the CDR3 is TGTGCCAGCAGCGTAGTACGAGCGGGAGGGCCAACTAGCACAGATACGCAGTATTTT. Translating it yields CASSVVRAGGPTSTDTQYF.

This chain links TRBV13 with TRBJ2-7; 10 nucleotides align to TRBD2. V lost 3 bases, J lost 3 bases, and 5 bases stayed unmatched. CDR1 PRHDT and CDR2 FYEKMQ come from the germline V gene (reference sequence). The CDR3 has 15 residues. In DNA form, the CDR3 reads TGTGCCAGCAGCTTCTTAGCGGGAGGTCTCTACGAGCAGTACTTC. It codes for CASSFLAGGLYEQYF. Full variable domain (rest looked up from reference TRBV13 and TRBJ2-7): AAGVIQSPRHLIKEKRETATLKCYPIPRHDTVYWYQQGPGQDPQFLISFYEKMQSDKGSIPDRFSAQQFSDYHSELNMSSLELGDSALYFCASSFLAGGLYEQYFGPGTRLTVT.

The chain carries TRBV2 and TRBJ2-3; 8 nucleotides line up with TRBD1. Germline CDR1 reads SNHLY; CDR2 reads FYNNEI. Unmatched junction bases numbered 11, after V lost 7 bases and J lost 2 bases. The CDR3 runs 16 residues. The CDR3 DNA follows: TGTGCCAGCACTGACAGGGGATCTGGGAACACAGATACGCAGTATTTT. This codes for CASTDRGSGNTDTQYF.

The chain couples TRBV19 to TRBJ1-5, with D tentatively TRBD1 (6 bases). The CDR3 sequence is 16 residues long. V shed 7 bases and J shed 0 bases, with 16 bases lying between them. Germline CDR1 reads LNHDA; CDR2 reads SQIVND (reference sequence). The CDR3 here is CASTTKGGYSNQPQHF. In DNA form, the CDR3 reads TGTGCCAGTACCACGAAAGGGGGATATAGCAATCAGCCCCAGCATTTT.

The rearrangement joins TRBV15 to TRBJ2-7, with a weak D call TRBD1 (5 bases). Looked up from germline, CDR1 is LNHNV and CDR2 is YYDKDF (reference sequence). CDR3 size: 14 residues. V lost 1 base and J 2 bases, leaving 9 bases between the germline ends. The CDR3 bases are TGTGCCACCAGCAGAGTCGGACACACCTACGAGCAGTACTTC. Protein sequence: CATSRVGHTYEQYF.

The V and J genes are TRBV11-3 and TRBJ2-3; TRBD1 might be the D (6 bases). The germline CDR1 and CDR2 sequences are SGHNT and YENEEA. V lost 5 bases, J lost 6 bases, and 15 bases lay in between. The CDR3 contains 14 residues. DNA for the CDR3: TGTGCCAGCAGCCCCCACAGGGTAGGGGATACGCAGTATTTT. Its protein product is CASSPHRVGDTQYF. Filled out from reference TRBV11-3 and TRBJ2-3, the complete variable domain reads EAGVVQSPRYKIIEKKQPVAFWCNPISGHNTLYWYLQNLGQGPELLIRYENEEAVDDSQLPKDRFSAERLKGVDSTLKIQPAELGDSAVYLCASSPHRVGDTQYFGPGTRLTVL.

This chain joins TRBV5-6 and TRBJ2-5; D possibly corresponds to TRBD2 (5 bases). Germline V gene lookup returns CDR1 SGHDT and CDR2 YYEEEE. V was shortened by 1 base and J by 5 bases, with 12 bases between the two germline ends. This CDR3 has 14 amino acids. In DNA, the CDR3 is TGTGCCAGCAGCTTGTTTAGAGGGCGGGAGACCCAGTACTTC. Translated: CASSLFRGRETQYF.

V and J are TRBV11-3 and TRBJ2-1; TRBD2 matches at 12 bases. Germline CDR1 and CDR2: SGHNT and YENEEA. J lost 4 bases, V lost 6 bases, and 10 bases had no gene match. This CDR3 region has 17 residues. The CDR3 DNA reads as TGTGCCAGCAGTTTTACCTGGACTAGCGGGACATACAATGAGCAGTTCTTC. Translated: CASSFTWTSGTYNEQFF.